Listed here are 27 T cell receptor beta chains from one sample, sequenced in a study of T cell clonality in common variable immunodeficiency. Here immunoSEQ multiplex PCR was the method, and the copy in TCRdb shows in-frame clones only, minus some. The profile covers 30,000 to 40,000 clones, none occurring a single time. The study's findings and limits: Reportedly, TCR beta sequences from common variable immunodeficiency showed fewer deletions and N-nucleotide insertions.

What these receptors recognize is not known. Material for sequencing was peripheral blood mononuclear cells. These receptors were obtained from a human donor with common variable immunodeficiency.

Remarks on this clone: From the germline J gene comes the end of the CDR3, since the read stops 3 residues before it. J is TRBJ2-1 and V is TRBV2, with 16 bases matching TRBD2. The CDR3 contains 19 residues. Germline trimming cut 6 bases from V and 1 base from J; bases unmatched to any gene: 9. CDR1 is SNHLY and CDR2 is FYNNEI in the germline V gene. CDR3 bases read: TGTGCCAGCAGCGGACCGGGACTAGCGGGGGGGCGGTCCTACAATGAG. Translated: CASSGPGLAGGRSYNE. The full CDR3 reads CASSGPGLAGGRSYNEQFF.

In this sample, this clone turned up a few times. From the germline J gene comes the end of the CDR3, since the read stops 3 residues before it. The chain links TRBV19 to TRBJ1-2; D gene ambiguous. This CDR3 comprises 17 residues. Per the germline V gene, CDR1 is LNHDA and CDR2 is SQIVND (reference sequence). This CDR3 reads CASSMSLLRRRTMGYTF. The sequenced part of the CDR3 DNA is TGTGCCAGTAGTATGTCCCTCCTCAGACGGAGAACTATGGGC.

In the case of this clone: The CDR3 end lies 3 residues beyond the end of the read and is filled in from the germline J gene. The chain has TRBV19 and TRBJ1-1; TRBD1 aligns across 7 bases. The CDR3 runs to 15 residues. Trimming removed 6 bases from V and 1 base from J; junction bases left unmatched: 8. Germline V lookup: CDR1 LNHDA, CDR2 SQIVND (reference sequence). The CDR3 sequence is CASSLTGVGNTEAFF. The sequenced part of the CDR3 DNA is TGTGCCAGTAGCCTAACAGGGGTTGGGAACACTGAA.

This clone was observed a handful of times. The read ends 3 residues shy of where the CDR3 ends; the end is completed using the germline J gene. This chain links TRBV5-1 with TRBJ2-1, with TRBD2 matching over 8 bases. CDR3 length: 16 residues. Germline V lookup: CDR1 SGHRS, CDR2 YFSETQ. The J segment lost 1 base and the V segment lost 0 bases, leaving 3 bases of the junction unmatched. Partial CDR3 DNA: TGCGCCAGCAGCTTGGCCGCGGGGGGTTCCTACAATGAG. Its protein is CASSLAAGGSYNE. The entire CDR3 reads CASSLAAGGSYNEQFF.

This clone has ten or more counts. The read stops 3 residues short of the end of the CDR3; the missing end is completed from the germline J gene. V gene TRBV5-1 combines with J gene TRBJ2-1; D may be TRBD2 (6 bases). V was trimmed by 5 bases and J by 1 base, leaving 13 bases between them. Germline lookup yields CDR1 SGHRS and CDR2 YFSETQ. This CDR3 is built from 15 residues. CDR3 in amino acids: CASSSISGSYNEQFF. The DNA read from the CDR3 is TGCGCCAGCAGTTCTATTAGCGGATCCTACAATGAG.

This clone was counted many times. With the read ending 3 residues before the CDR3 end, the germline J gene is used to fill in that end. The rearrangement joins TRBV18 to TRBJ2-6, with TRBD1 matching 8 bases. In germline, CDR1 is KGHSH, CDR2 LQKENI. CDR3 length: 19 amino acids. V shed 2 bases and J 1 base; nucleotides not matched to a gene: 10. The CDR3: CASSPIPGQALSGANVLTF. CDR3 DNA (partial): TGTGCCAGCTCACCAATACCGGGACAGGCGTTATCTGGGGCCAACGTC.

Of note for this clone: The read is 3 residues too short to cover the CDR3 end, so that end is filled in from the germline J gene. The chain carries TRBV19 and TRBJ1-5; no clear D gene. With 5 bases removed from V and 5 bases from J, the gap between germline ends came to 13 bases. The CDR3 totals 14 residues. From germline, CDR1 is LNHDA and CDR2 SQIVND (reference sequence). The sequenced CDR3 bases are TGTGCCAGTAGTCGGGCCGGGGATGATCAGCCC. It yields the protein CASSRAGDDQP. The complete CDR3 protein is CASSRAGDDQPQHF.

This clone was observed at least ten times. The read ends 3 residues before the CDR3 terminus; that terminus is restored from the germline J gene. J is TRBJ1-1 and V is TRBV29-1; a possible D gene is TRBD1 (5 bases). Per the germline V gene, CDR1 is SQVTM and CDR2 is ANQGSEA. The CDR3 runs to 13 residues. The germline V and J ends were trimmed by 6 bases and 1 base, with 12 bases remaining between them. The sequenced CDR3 bases are TGCAGCGTCTACAGGCAGAGGAACACTGAA. Its translation: CSVYRQRNTE. The complete CDR3 reads CSVYRQRNTEAFF.

With regard to this clone: The read ends 3 residues shy of where the CDR3 ends; the end is completed using the germline J gene. The V call is TRBV7-3, the J call TRBJ1-6, with TRBD1 matching over 7 bases. The germline V gene has CDR1 SGHTA and CDR2 FQGTGA. The CDR3 has 15 amino acids. V lost 6 bases to trimming and J lost 6 bases; unmatched junction nucleotides: 8. The CDR3 bases that were read are TGTGCCAGCAGAATAACAGGGGATCGTAATTCACCC. It translates to CASRITGDRNSP. The full CDR3 sequence reads CASRITGDRNSPLHF.

At least ten counts were recorded for this clone. From the germline J gene comes the end of the CDR3, since the read stops 3 residues before it. V and J are TRBV9 and TRBJ1-2, with a tentative D call TRBD1 (5 bases). Germline-derived CDR1 and CDR2 are SGDLS and YYNGEE. This CDR3 comprises 12 residues. V lost 4 bases and J 7 bases, leaving 11 bases between the germline ends. CDR3 DNA, as far as it was read: TGTGCCAGCAGCTTAGGGGCGCCTGGC. Translated, it gives CASSLGAPG. The CDR3 in full is CASSLGAPGYTF.

This clone was found many times. From the germline J gene comes the end of the CDR3, since the read stops 3 residues before it. The chain has TRBV2 and TRBJ2-7; 7 nucleotides match TRBD1. Germline values: CDR1 SNHLY, CDR2 FYNNEI. The CDR3 is 17 amino acids. The J segment lost 4 bases and the V segment lost 2 bases, leaving 14 bases of the junction unmatched. The CDR3 sequence: CASSEKLVGTVLYEQYF. The sequenced CDR3 bases are TGTGCCAGCAGTGAAAAATTAGTTGGGACAGTGCTTTACGAG.

This clone was recorded at least ten times. The read terminates 3 residues ahead of where the CDR3 ends, so the germline J gene completes it. This sequence joins TRBV5-6 and TRBJ1-6; possibly TRBD1 for D (6 bases). Between the trimmed V and J ends, which lost 2 bases and 5 bases, there was a span of 11 bases. Germline CDR1 reads SGHDT; CDR2 reads YYEEEE. This CDR3 comprises 15 residues. The covered CDR3 bases are TGTGCCAGCAGCTTCCCAACAGGGAATAATTCACCC. Protein product: CASSFPTGNNSP. The whole CDR3 sequence reads CASSFPTGNNSPLHF.

This clone appeared a few times. Read sequence stops 3 residues before the CDR3 end, and the germline J gene provides the missing end. The V and J genes are TRBV19 and TRBJ2-7; tentatively, D is TRBD1 (6 bases). The CDR3 has 15 residues. Between the trimmed V and J ends, which lost 5 bases and 4 bases, there was a span of 18 bases. Germline CDR1 is LNHDA and CDR2 is SQIVND (reference sequence). CDR3 amino acids: CASSLGQGSGYEQYF. CDR3 DNA (partial): TGTGCCAGTAGTCTTGGGCAGGGGAGTGGTTACGAG.

This clone was detected a few times. The sequence runs out 3 residues before the end of the CDR3; the remainder is reconstructed from the germline J gene. This chain links TRBV19 with TRBJ2-7, with 7 bases identical to TRBD2. The CDR3 sequence is 14 residues long. After removal of 5 bases from V and 2 bases from J, the junction contained 6 bases not matched to a gene. Germline V gene data show CDR1 as LNHDA and CDR2 as SQIVND (reference sequence). CDR3 amino acids: CASSEGTSAYEQYF. The part of the CDR3 DNA that was read is TGTGCCAGTAGTGAGGGCACTAGCGCCTACGAG.

This clone was counted many times. Sequencing ends 3 residues short of the CDR3 end; the germline J gene provides the rest. This chain links TRBV5-1 with TRBJ1-1; D is uncertain. The germline CDR1 and CDR2 sequences are SGHRS and YFSETQ. The CDR3 has 15 residues. V lost 0 bases and J 0 bases, leaving 9 bases between the germline ends. CDR3 region: CASSLEPGLNTEAFF. The DNA read from the CDR3 is TGCGCCAGCAGCTTGGAACCGGGTTTGAACACTGAA.

On this clone itself: The CDR3 end is not reached by the read, which stops 3 residues before it; the germline J gene fills it in. The chain employs TRBV30 and TRBJ2-7; 9 positions match TRBD1. From germline, CDR1 is GTSNPN and CDR2 SVGIG (reference sequence). The CDR3 contains 14 residues. V was pared by 3 bases and J by 1 base, with 4 bases of the junction left unmatched. Incomplete CDR3 DNA: TGTGCCTGGAGCTTGGACAGGGGATCCTACGAG. It yields the protein CAWSLDRGSYE. The whole CDR3 protein is CAWSLDRGSYEQYF.

Concerning this clone: The CDR3 end falls 3 residues outside the read, so it is completed with the germline J gene. This chain links TRBV7-9 with TRBJ2-5; TRBD2 might be the D (6 bases). Deletions cut 5 bases from V and 3 bases from J, with 10 bases between. Germline values: CDR1 SEHNR, CDR2 FQNEAQ (reference sequence). The CDR3 is 13 amino acids. The DNA read from the CDR3 is TGTGCCAGCAGCGCGGGGACGGAAGAGACC. This codes for CASSAGTEET. In full, the CDR3 is CASSAGTEETQYF.

In this sample, this clone turned up a few times. The missing CDR3 end, 3 residues past where the read stops, is filled in from the germline J gene. V gene TRBV5-1 combines with J gene TRBJ2-1; possibly TRBD2 for D (5 bases). Trimming cost V 4 bases and J 0 bases, with 8 bases left between them. The CDR3 runs 14 residues. Germline CDR1 is SGHRS and CDR2 is YFSETQ. The chain's CDR3 is CASSPGSSYNEQFF. Partial CDR3 DNA: TGCGCCAGCAGCCCGGGGAGCTCCTACAATGAG.

To note about this clone: The DNA ends 3 residues before the CDR3 does, and the rest of the CDR3 is filled in from the germline J gene. The J gene is TRBJ2-3, the V gene TRBV19; D is unclear. The germline CDR1 and CDR2 sequences are LNHDA and SQIVND (reference sequence). Trimming left V 7 bases short and J 6 bases short, with 20 bases between. The CDR3 loop spans 15 amino acids. CDR3 DNA (partial): TGTGCCAGTAAGCAGGCAGTGTTTCTCATGGATACG. Its translation is CASKQAVFLMDT. The CDR3 in full is CASKQAVFLMDTQYF.

In regard to this clone: The read falls 3 residues short of the CDR3 end, and the missing part is taken from the germline J gene. V gene TRBV19 combines with J gene TRBJ2-7; TRBD2 aligns across 10 bases. The CDR3 consists of 17 residues. Germline assignment: CDR1 LNHDA and CDR2 SQIVND (reference sequence). Trimming took 4 bases from V and 1 from J; bases not matched to a gene: 10. The CDR3 spells CASSKSLLAGVSYEQYF. The CDR3 bases that were read are TGTGCCAGTAGTAAGAGCCTCCTAGCGGGGGTTTCCTACGAG.

As regards this clone: With the read ending 3 residues before the CDR3 end, the germline J gene is used to fill in that end. The chain is built from TRBV18 and TRBJ1-6, with D maybe TRBD1 (5 bases). Germline CDR1 reads KGHSH; CDR2 reads LQKENI. The CDR3 contains 15 residues. Trimming stripped 3 bases from V and 4 bases from J, with 10 bases between. The CDR3 spells CASSPRTLYNSPLHF. CDR3 bases read: TGTGCCAGCTCACCGCGGACACTATATAATTCACCC.

About this clone: With the read ending 3 residues before the CDR3 end, the germline J gene is used to fill in that end. This sequence joins TRBV2 and TRBJ2-6; 12 nucleotides align to TRBD2. The CDR3 runs to 18 residues. Losses at the gene ends were 7 bases for V and 0 bases for J; bases not matched to a gene: 7. The germline V gene has CDR1 SNHLY and CDR2 FYNNEI. CDR3 sequence reads: CASNSRLAGVSGANVLTF. The CDR3 bases that were read are TGTGCCAGCAATTCCAGACTAGCGGGGGTCTCTGGGGCCAACGTC.

This clone was detected many times. The CDR3 goes on 3 residues after the read ends, and that part is filled in from the germline J gene. The chain recombines TRBV12-3 or TRBV12-4 with TRBJ2-7; TRBD2 matches 12 bases. V was pared by 5 bases and J by 0 bases, with 8 bases of the junction left unmatched. This CDR3 has 17 residues. The chain's CDR3 is CASSPPPTSGGSYEQYF. Incomplete CDR3 DNA: TGTGCCAGCAGTCCCCCCCCGACTAGCGGGGGCTCCTACGAG.

Concerning this clone: The DNA ends 3 residues before the CDR3 does, and the rest of the CDR3 is filled in from the germline J gene. The chain carries TRBV19 and TRBJ2-2, with D possibly being TRBD1 (6 bases). This CDR3 has 16 amino acids. Trimming left V 2 bases short and J 4 bases short, with 14 bases between. Germline CDR1 and CDR2: LNHDA and SQIVND (reference sequence). CDR3 sequence reads: CASSIRGSGVTGELFF. The covered CDR3 bases are TGTGCCAGTAGTATAAGGGGGTCTGGGGTCACCGGGGAG.

This clone was picked up many times. The CDR3 end is not reached by the read, which stops 3 residues before it; the germline J gene fills it in. The same CDR3 arises from other DNA sequences in this sample as well. The chain recombines TRBV6-1 with TRBJ2-1; 13 bases are shared with TRBD2. J gave up 3 bases and V 4 bases, and 0 bases lay outside the gene matches. In germline, CDR1 is MNHNS, CDR2 SASEGT. This CDR3 contains 15 residues. The CDR3 region is CASSGLAGGYNEQFF. The CDR3 bases that were read are TGTGCCAGCAGTGGACTAGCGGGGGGCTACAATGAG.

Many counts were recorded for this clone. The read ends 3 residues shy of where the CDR3 ends; the end is completed using the germline J gene. V usage is TRBV5-1 and J usage is TRBJ2-5; 8 bases line up with TRBD1. Germline CDR1 reads SGHRS; CDR2 reads YFSETQ. J was trimmed by 2 bases and V by 1 base; bases with no gene match: 1. The length of the CDR3 is 14 residues. The CDR3 loop reads CASSLTGGQETQYF. Partial CDR3 DNA: TGCGCCAGCAGCTTGACAGGGGGTCAAGAGACC.

This clone came up many times. The read ends 3 residues early relative to the CDR3; the germline J gene fills the gap. The chain carries TRBV2 and TRBJ2-7; D uncertain. Deletions cut 4 bases from V and 2 bases from J, with 15 bases between. The germline V gene encodes CDR1 SNHLY and CDR2 FYNNEI. This CDR3 contains 15 residues. CDR3 region: CASSVEGQATYEQYF. The DNA read from the CDR3 is TGTGCCAGCAGTGTAGAAGGGCAGGCGACCTACGAG.